The 25 T cell receptor beta chains presented below share a single source sample, sequenced in a study of shared clonotypes between healthy human individuals. TCRdb's table, derived via immunoSEQ multiplex PCR, lists solely in-frame clones and lacks some. The repertoire consists of approximately 240,000 clones, with approximately 65% occurring once and the leading ten covering around 10%. The sample consisted of memory CD4+ T cells sorted from blood. Regarding subset: CD45RA-negative fraction. The source is a man between 25 and 39 years old in good health.

The chain recombines TRBV5-4 with TRBJ1-2; D might be TRBD1 (5 bases). V was clipped by 5 bases and J by 4 bases, with 18 bases between them. CDR1 SGHNT and CDR2 YYREEE come from the germline V gene (reference sequence). The CDR3 runs to 15 residues. CDR3 residues: CASSWAGRSSYGYTF. The CDR3 region has the DNA TGTGCCAGCAGTTGGGCAGGGAGGAGTAGCTATGGCTACACCTTC.

This clone was seen only once. The chain combines TRBV15 with TRBJ1-4, with D hard to call. CDR3 length: 13 amino acids. Germline CDR1 LNHNV, CDR2 YYDKDF (reference sequence). V lost 0 bases and J 12 bases, leaving 11 bases between the germline ends. This CDR3 is CATSREFNNQLFF. CDR3 sequence (DNA): TGTGCCACCAGCAGAGAATTTAACAACCAACTGTTTTTT.

The sample holds a few counts of this clone. The CDR3 DNA is TGTGCCATCAGTGAAGGGGTAATGGACGAGCAGTACTTC. Its protein is CAISEGVMDEQYF. The chain employs TRBV10-3 and TRBJ2-7, with D perhaps matching TRBD1 (5 bases). The germline V gene has CDR1 ENHRY and CDR2 SYGVKD. V was cut by 3 bases and J by 5 bases, with 11 bases left in between. This CDR3 is 13 amino acids long.

This clone has more than one count but fewer than ten. The genes are TRBV29-1 and TRBJ2-7; 12 nucleotides agree with TRBD2. In germline, CDR1 is SQVTM, CDR2 ANQGSEA. Trimming at V came to 7 bases and at J to 4 bases, leaving 5 bases not matched to a gene. The CDR3 totals 13 residues. Written as DNA, the CDR3 is TGCAGCGCCTCTAGCGGGAGGGGATACGAGCAGTACTTC. Protein: CSASSGRGYEQYF.

This chain links TRBV29-1 with TRBJ2-7, with D uncertain. The V end lost 1 base, the J end lost 2 bases, and 12 bases lay between the germline ends. The CDR3 sequence is 14 residues long. Germline-derived CDR1 and CDR2 are SQVTM and ANQGSEA. CDR3 protein: CSVEGGTSTYEQYF. CDR3 coding DNA: TGCAGCGTTGAAGGAGGCACTTCGACCTACGAGCAGTACTTC.

This clone was recorded only once. This chain links TRBV5-3 with TRBJ1-5; 9 positions match TRBD1. TRBV5-3 is flagged as an ORF with uncertain function. After removal of 1 base from V and 0 bases from J, the junction contained 8 bases not matched to a gene. The CDR3 totals 18 residues. The CDR3 DNA follows: TGTGCCAGAAGCTTGATAAGGACAGGGGAGGGTAGCAATCAGCCCCAGCATTTT. Translation: CARSLIRTGEGSNQPQHF.

With regard to this clone: Within the sample, other DNA sequences also encode this same CDR3. The chain joins TRBV28 to TRBJ2-7; 10 nucleotides align to TRBD2. Unmatched junction bases numbered 0, after V lost 4 bases and J lost 0 bases. The CDR3 is made up of 14 amino acids. The germline CDR1 and CDR2 sequences are MDHEN and SYDVKM. CDR3 region: CASSSSGSSYEQYF. CDR3 sequence (DNA): TGTGCCAGCAGTTCTAGCGGGAGCTCCTACGAGCAGTACTTC.

This CDR3 reads CASSPQADNTQYF. CDR3 in DNA: TGTGCCAGCTCACCCCAAGCGGATAATACGCAGTATTTT. This chain links TRBV18 with TRBJ2-3; D is perhaps TRBD2 (5 bases). Germline values: CDR1 KGHSH, CDR2 LQKENI. The V and J ends lost 3 bases and 7 bases respectively, with 11 bases between them. This CDR3 contains 13 residues. The full variable domain, its missing parts supplied by reference TRBV18 and TRBJ2-3, is NAGVMQNPRHLVRRRGQEARLRCSPMKGHSHVYWYRQLPEEGLKFMVYLQKENIIDESGMPKERFSAEFPKEGPSILRIQQVVRGDSAAYFCASSPQADNTQYFGPGTRLTVL.

The V gene is TRBV5-1, the J gene TRBJ2-7, with D perhaps matching TRBD1 (5 bases). The V and J ends lost 1 base and 0 bases respectively, with 11 bases between them. In germline, CDR1 is SGHRS, CDR2 YFSETQ. The CDR3 runs to 15 residues. CDR3 bases: TGCGCCAGCAGCTTGAACTGGGGCTTCTCCTACGAGCAGTACTTC. Translating it yields CASSLNWGFSYEQYF.

The chain has TRBV10-1 and TRBJ2-3, with 7 bases aligning to TRBD2. V gave up 3 bases and J gave up 4 bases; unmatched junction bases: 7. This CDR3 is built from 15 residues. In germline, CDR1 is WNHNN, CDR2 SYGVQD (reference sequence). For the CDR3, the DNA is TGCGCCAGCAGTGATCGGGCGGGAGTCGCAGATACGCAGTATTTT. Its protein product is CASSDRAGVADTQYF.

V is TRBV28 and J is TRBJ2-7; 10 bases fit TRBD2. The junction had 7 bases not matched to a gene; V was cut back by 3 bases and J by 5 bases. The germline CDR1 and CDR2 sequences are MDHEN and SYDVKM. The CDR3 runs to 15 residues. CDR3 DNA sequence: TGTGCCAGCAGTTTCTCTAGCGGGAGAATCCACGAGCAGTACTTC. Encoded protein: CASSFSSGRIHEQYF.

The chain recombines TRBV21-1 with TRBJ2-5; the D segment call TRBD1 is taken from the table without a DNA check. TRBV21-1 is a pseudogene segment. The CDR3 length is 12 residues. The CDR3 is CAPTGTKETQYF. The CDR3 DNA follows: TGTGCCCCGACAGGGACCAAAGAGACCCAGTACTTC.

V usage is TRBV25-1 and J usage is TRBJ2-6, with D unresolved. V shed 1 base and J shed 0 bases, with 13 bases lying between them. Germline V gene data show CDR1 as MGHDK and CDR2 as SYGVNS. The CDR3 loop spans 18 amino acids. The CDR3 DNA sequence: TGTGCCAGCAGTGAATCCGGGTCCCCATTCTCTGGGGCCAACGTCCTGACTTTC. This encodes CASSESGSPFSGANVLTF.

The J gene is TRBJ2-3, the V gene TRBV7-3; 11 nucleotides align to TRBD2. V dropped 5 bases and J dropped 5; count of bases not matched to a gene: 3. Germline V gene lookup returns CDR1 SGHTA and CDR2 FQGTGA. The CDR3 contains 14 residues. The CDR3 DNA reads TGTGCCAGCAGCCCCCTAGCGGGAGGAGATACGCAGTATTTT. Translation: CASSPLAGGDTQYF.

The J gene is TRBJ2-2, the V gene TRBV29-1, with D maybe TRBD1 (5 bases). Germline V gives CDR1 SQVTM, CDR2 ANQGSEA. Trimming removed 4 bases at V and 4 bases at J, with 13 bases between. This CDR3 comprises 14 residues. The CDR3 loop reads CSVVVGAGTGELFF. The CDR3 DNA sequence: TGCAGCGTTGTTGTAGGGGCAGGCACCGGGGAGCTGTTTTTT.

The chain employs TRBV19 and TRBJ1-2, with a tentative D call TRBD1 (6 bases). V was pared by 8 bases and J by 4 bases, with 14 bases between. Germline V gene lookup returns CDR1 LNHDA and CDR2 SQIVND (reference sequence). The CDR3 loop spans 13 amino acids. The CDR3 DNA sequence: TGTGCCAGTGGCGGGCAGGGGACCTATGGCTACACCTTC. It yields the protein CASGGQGTYGYTF. Looking up the rest from reference TRBV19 and TRBJ1-2 gives the full variable domain: DGGITQSPKYLFRKEGQNVTLSCEQNLNHDAMYWYRQDPGQGLRLIYYSQIVNDFQKGDIAEGYSVSREKKESFPLTVTSAQKNPTAFYLCASGGQGTYGYTFGSGTRLTVV.

The genes are TRBV5-1 and TRBJ1-2; no definite D call. Germline-derived CDR1 and CDR2 are SGHRS and YFSETQ. Trimming stripped 4 bases from V and 1 base from J, with 17 bases between. The CDR3 loop spans 16 amino acids. DNA of the CDR3: TGCGCCAGCAGCGCGGGTTCAAGTGCCCTTAACTATGGCTACACCTTC. Protein: CASSAGSSALNYGYTF.

The V call is TRBV18, the J call TRBJ1-2; the D is unclear. The V gene lost 2 bases and the J gene lost 6 bases, with 4 bases spanning the gap. The CDR3 covers 11 residues. Germline V lookup: CDR1 KGHSH, CDR2 LQKENI. CDR3 sequence reads: CASSPGDGYTF. As DNA, the CDR3 is TGTGCCAGCTCACCAGGCGATGGCTACACCTTC.

For this clone: Other DNA sequences from this sample encode an identical CDR3 as well. The J gene is TRBJ1-5, the V gene TRBV7-2; tentative D call: TRBD1 (5 bases). The CDR3 is 13 residues long. CDR1 and CDR2 from the germline V gene are SGHTA and FQGNSA. Trimming removed 8 bases at V and 3 bases at J, with 11 bases between. The CDR3 reads CASARGFNQPQHF. The CDR3 region has the DNA TGTGCCAGCGCCCGGGGGTTCAATCAGCCCCAGCATTTT.

This clone was recorded only once. The chain has TRBV29-1 and TRBJ2-4; 8 nucleotides match TRBD2. Trimming at V came to 4 bases and at J to 6 bases, leaving 5 bases not matched to a gene. CDR1 is SQVTM and CDR2 is ANQGSEA in the germline V gene. The CDR3 extends over 13 amino acids. For the CDR3, the DNA is TGCAGCGTTGTCTCGGGAGGGGGAAACATTCAGTACTTC. It yields the protein CSVVSGGGNIQYF.

This clone was picked up many times. CDR3 residues: CASSPWTGETQYF. In DNA, the CDR3 is TGTGCCAGCAGCCCATGGACGGGAGAGACCCAGTACTTC. The genes are TRBV7-2 and TRBJ2-5; D is unresolved. CDR1 is SGHTA and CDR2 is FQGNSA in the germline V gene. V gave up 5 bases and J gave up 4 bases, with 11 bases separating them. CDR3 length equals 13 residues.

The gene calls are TRBV6-5 and TRBJ2-1; D not resolved. The germline V gene encodes CDR1 MNHEY and CDR2 SVGAGI. Trimming cost V 5 bases and J 6 bases, with 14 bases left between them. The CDR3 covers 14 residues. DNA for the CDR3: TGTGCCAGCAGTAACCGGCGAGGTGGCAATGAGCAGTTCTTC. Translating gives CASSNRRGGNEQFF.

The V and J genes are TRBV19 and TRBJ1-5; a weak D match, TRBD1 (5 bases). Germline CDR1 reads LNHDA; CDR2 reads SQIVND (reference sequence). The CDR3 length is 15 residues. Trimming took off 1 base at V and 7 bases at J, with 14 bases between the two ends. In DNA, the CDR3 is TGTGCCAGTAGTATAGGAGGAGGGGCCGAGCAGCCCCAGCATTTT. Amino acid sequence: CASSIGGGAEQPQHF.

In its sample, this clone was seen a few times. This sample also contains other DNA sequences that code for the same CDR3. The chain employs TRBV20-1 and TRBJ2-3; no firm D call. Trimming shortened V by 6 bases and J by 4 bases, and 8 bases separated the two germline ends. Germline CDR1 reads DFQATT; CDR2 reads SNEGSKA (reference sequence). The CDR3 is made up of 11 amino acids. CDR3 sequence: CSARFPDTQYF. CDR3 in DNA: TGCAGTGCCCGGTTCCCAGATACGCAGTATTTT.

This chain links TRBV5-6 with TRBJ2-5; weak D call: TRBD2 (6 bases). CDR3 length: 14 amino acids. Germline V lookup: CDR1 SGHDT, CDR2 YYEEEE. V gave up 0 bases and J gave up 6 bases, with 12 bases separating them. The CDR3 here is CASSLASGTQTQYF. The CDR3 region has the DNA TGTGCCAGCAGCTTGGCCTCAGGGACTCAGACCCAGTACTTC.